This T cell receptor (beta chain) was sequenced during a study of response to subunit inactivated influenza vaccine. TCRdb independently ran MiXCR on the RT-PCR reads; one entry per CDR3 protein. The sample holds 550,000 to 650,000 distinct CDR3 sequences, about 12% seen once. V was pared by 2 bases and J by 4 bases, with 13 bases between. The CDR3 has 15 amino acids. In germline, CDR1 is MNHEY, CDR2 SVGAGI. This clonotype was recorded at least ten times. Its antigen is unknown. The study's findings and limits: The authors proposed limited new T cell recruitment per seasonal influenza vaccination.

This TCR came from a man aged 50-59 years who received an inactivated influenza vaccine. The sample consisted of PBMCs from blood, taken on the day of vaccination. The J gene is TRBJ2-3, the V gene TRBV6-5; D might be TRBD1 (7 bases). Written as DNA, the CDR3 is TGTGCCAGCAGTTACGTGGCAGGGGGGCCAGATACGCAGTATTTT. Its translation is CASSYVAGGPDTQYF.